The 13 T cell receptor beta chains presented below share a single source sample, sequenced in a study of shared clonotypes between healthy human individuals. Terminally differentiated effector memory CD45RA+ cells were left out of the naive CD8 fraction, which was CD45RO-negative and positively selected for CCR7. Some clones are missing from TCRdb's copy, which holds only in-frame ones; the method was immunoSEQ multiplex PCR. This sample has approximately 2,200,000 clones; 85% to 95% occur once, and the top ten carry roughly 1.8%. The sequencing input was naive CD8+ T cells from PBMCs. Receptor source: a man between 18 and 29 years old in good health. Some clones in this sample may be carry-over from other donors' samples.

The chain links TRBV28 to TRBJ2-3, with 10 bases matching TRBD2. This CDR3 has 15 residues. Germline V lookup: CDR1 MDHEN, CDR2 SYDVKM. V gave up 3 bases and J gave up 6 bases; unmatched junction bases: 6. CDR3 region: CASSFPSGRRDTQYF. The CDR3 nucleotides are TGTGCCAGCAGTTTCCCTAGCGGGAGACGGGATACGCAGTATTTT.

V usage is TRBV2 and J usage is TRBJ1-2, with 9 bases matching TRBD1. Germline trimming cut 6 bases from V and 4 bases from J; bases unmatched to any gene: 0. The CDR3 is 12 residues long. The germline gives CDR1 SNHLY, CDR2 FYNNEI. CDR3 sequence: CASRTGGYGYTF. CDR3 coding DNA: TGTGCCAGCAGGACAGGGGGCTATGGCTACACCTTC.

The chain is built from TRBV25-1 and TRBJ2-5; D may be TRBD1 (6 bases). Germline CDR1 is MGHDK and CDR2 is SYGVNS. There are 14 residues in the CDR3. The V gene lost 5 bases and the J gene lost 2 bases, with 12 bases spanning the gap. For the CDR3, the DNA is TGTGCCAGCAGTACCAGGGGCATACAAGAGACCCAGTACTTC. It encodes CASSTRGIQETQYF.

CDR3 residues: CASSFLGHEQYF. CDR3 coding DNA: TGTGCCAGCAGCTTCCTAGGCCACGAGCAGTACTTC. The genes are TRBV7-8 and TRBJ2-7; D unresolved. Per germline, CDR1 SGHVS and CDR2 FQNEAQ. The CDR3 spans 12 residues. V was clipped by 3 bases and J by 5 bases, with 8 bases between them. Drawing the rest from reference TRBV7-8 and TRBJ2-7, the complete variable domain is GAGVSQSPRYKVAKRGQDVALRCDPISGHVSLFWYQQALGQGPEFLTYFQNEAQLDKSGLPSDRFFAERPEGSVSTLKIQRTQQEDSAVYLCASSFLGHEQYFGPGTRLTVT.

This rearrangement joins TRBV18 to TRBJ2-7; 9 nucleotides agree with TRBD2. The CDR3 runs to 16 residues. Germline lookup yields CDR1 KGHSH and CDR2 LQKENI. After removal of 3 bases from V and 3 bases from J, the junction contained 9 bases not matched to a gene. CDR3 nucleotides: TGTGCCAGCTCACCGGTAGGCCTAGCGGGAATCTACGAGCAGTACTTC. This encodes CASSPVGLAGIYEQYF.

This clone was detected a few times. This chain joins TRBV14 and TRBJ1-1, with D perhaps TRBD1 (6 bases). V was trimmed by 6 bases and J by 1 base, leaving 18 bases between them. Germline V lookup: CDR1 SGHDN, CDR2 FVKESK. The length of the CDR3 is 16 residues. The CDR3 nucleotides are TGTGCCAGCAGTCACCTCCTGAGGGGGAAGAACACTGAAGCTTTCTTT. As protein: CASSHLLRGKNTEAFF.

This clone was detected once. Other DNA sequences in this specimen translate into the identical CDR3. The V and J genes are TRBV9 and TRBJ2-5; 10 nucleotides agree with TRBD2. V lost 0 bases and J lost 2; bases outside the gene matches: 4. The CDR3 is 16 amino acids. Germline V CDR1 and CDR2: SGDLS, YYNGEE. The CDR3 DNA sequence: TGTGCCAGCAGCGTAGTCCCAGCGGGAGGGCAAGAGACCCAGTACTTC. Protein product: CASSVVPAGGQETQYF.

The CDR3, as DNA: TGTGCCAGCAGCCGACGCGTGGCAGAAGGTGAAAAACTGTTTTTT. The encoded protein is CASSRRVAEGEKLFF. V is TRBV6-5 and J is TRBJ1-4; no clear D. The ends were cut back, 6 bases at V and 7 bases at J, with 18 bases in the middle. The length of the CDR3 is 15 residues. Germline values: CDR1 MNHEY, CDR2 SVGAGI.

This rearrangement joins TRBV6-5 to TRBJ2-4; 7 bases are a match to TRBD1. CDR1 and CDR2 from the germline V gene are MNHEY and SVGAGI. V shed 7 bases, J shed 6 bases, and the junction held 12 bases outside the gene matches. The CDR3 has 15 residues. The CDR3, as DNA: TGTGCCAGCACTGCGACTAAGGCAGGGGGAAACATTCAGTACTTC. This sequence encodes CASTATKAGGNIQYF.

The chain employs TRBV13 and TRBJ1-2; D uncertain. Germline V gives CDR1 PRHDT, CDR2 FYEKMQ (reference sequence). Trimming pared 5 bases from V and 3 bases from J, leaving 19 bases between. CDR3 length: 16 residues. The CDR3 spells CASSPSWAAHYYGYTF. The CDR3 DNA is TGTGCCAGCAGCCCTTCCTGGGCAGCGCACTACTATGGCTACACCTTC.

The chain combines TRBV27 with TRBJ2-7; no clear D. This CDR3 has 15 amino acids. Germline CDR1 is MNHEY and CDR2 is SMNVEV (reference sequence). The V end lost 5 bases, the J end lost 2 bases, and 16 bases lay between the germline ends. Here the CDR3 reads CASSLSYPGPYEQYF. The DNA of the CDR3 is TGTGCCAGCAGTCTCTCCTATCCCGGGCCCTACGAGCAGTACTTC.

The V and J genes are TRBV4-1 and TRBJ2-7; 7 nucleotides line up with TRBD2. The CDR3 loop spans 16 amino acids. From germline, CDR1 is MGHRA and CDR2 YSYEKL. The V segment lost 1 base and the J segment 0 bases; nucleotides outside the gene matches: 6. DNA for the CDR3: TGCGCCAGCAGCCAAGCTCTGGGGGGGAGCTCCTACGAGCAGTACTTC. This gives the protein CASSQALGGSSYEQYF.

V usage is TRBV15 and J usage is TRBJ1-3, with 7 bases identical to TRBD1. After removal of 5 bases from V and 4 bases from J, the junction contained 11 bases not matched to a gene. CDR1 is LNHNV and CDR2 is YYDKDF in the germline V gene (reference sequence). CDR3 length: 16 residues. DNA for the CDR3: TGTGCCACCAGCTCTGGACGGACAGGAGTGGGAAACACCATATATTTT. It encodes CATSSGRTGVGNTIYF.